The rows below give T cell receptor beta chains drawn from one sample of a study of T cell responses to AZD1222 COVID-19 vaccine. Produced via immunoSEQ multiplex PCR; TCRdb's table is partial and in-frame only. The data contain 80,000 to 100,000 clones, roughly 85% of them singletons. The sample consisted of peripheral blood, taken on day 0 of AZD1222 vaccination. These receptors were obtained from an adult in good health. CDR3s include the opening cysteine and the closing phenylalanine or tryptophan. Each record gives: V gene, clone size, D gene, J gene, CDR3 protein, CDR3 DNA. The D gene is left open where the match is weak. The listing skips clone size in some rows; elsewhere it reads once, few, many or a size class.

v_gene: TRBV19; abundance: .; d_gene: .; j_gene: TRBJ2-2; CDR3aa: CASSTGYTGELFF; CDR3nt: TGTGCCAGTAGCACAGGGTACACCGGGGAGCTGTTTTTT
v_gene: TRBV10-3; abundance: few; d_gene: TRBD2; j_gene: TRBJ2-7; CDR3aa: CASTRGGESYEQYF; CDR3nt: TGTGCCAGTACTCGCGGGGGGGAATCCTACGAGCAGTACTTC
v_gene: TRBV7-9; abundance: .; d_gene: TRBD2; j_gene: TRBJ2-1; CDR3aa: CASSLTSGRTQGSYNEQFF; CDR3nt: TGTGCCAGCAGCTTAACTAGCGGGAGGACCCAGGGCTCCTACAATGAGCAGTTCTTC
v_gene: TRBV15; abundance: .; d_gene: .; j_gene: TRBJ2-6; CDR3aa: CATSPGNSGANVLTF; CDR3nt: TGTGCCACCAGCCCTGGAAACTCTGGGGCCAACGTCCTGACTTTC
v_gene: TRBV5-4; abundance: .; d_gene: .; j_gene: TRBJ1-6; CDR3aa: CASSLADKGNSPLHF; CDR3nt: TGTGCCAGCAGCTTGGCCGACAAGGGGAATTCACCCCTCCACTTT
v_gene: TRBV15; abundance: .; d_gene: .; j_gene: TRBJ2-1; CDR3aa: CATQQDDPSNEQFF; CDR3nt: TGTGCCACCCAACAGGACGATCCGAGCAATGAGCAGTTCTTC
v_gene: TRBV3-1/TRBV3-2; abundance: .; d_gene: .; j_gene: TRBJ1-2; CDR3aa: CASSQEGIYGYTF; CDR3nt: TGTGCCAGCAGCCAAGAAGGGATCTATGGCTACACCTTC
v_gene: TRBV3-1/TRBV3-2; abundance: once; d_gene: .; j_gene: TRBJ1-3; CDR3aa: CASSQEGLSGNTIYF; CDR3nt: TGTGCCAGCAGCCAAGAGGGGCTCTCTGGAAACACCATATATTTT
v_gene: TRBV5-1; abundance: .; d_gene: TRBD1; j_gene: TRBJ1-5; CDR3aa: CASSLEGAVAQPQHF; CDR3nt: TGCGCCAGCAGCTTGGAGGGGGCCGTGGCTCAGCCCCAGCATTTT
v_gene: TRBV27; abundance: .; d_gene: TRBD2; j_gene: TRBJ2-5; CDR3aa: CASSQIRTSMWETQYF; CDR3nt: TGTGCCAGCAGTCAGATCCGGACTAGCATGTGGGAGACCCAGTACTTC
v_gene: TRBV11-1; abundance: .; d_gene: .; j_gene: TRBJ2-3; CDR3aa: CASSFGQNTDTQYF; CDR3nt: TGTGCCAGCAGCTTTGGACAGAACACAGATACGCAGTATTTT
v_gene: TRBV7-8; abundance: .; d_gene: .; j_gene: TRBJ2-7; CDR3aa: CASSSDRLSYEQYF; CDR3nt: TGTGCCAGCAGCTCCGATCGGCTTTCCTACGAGCAGTACTTC
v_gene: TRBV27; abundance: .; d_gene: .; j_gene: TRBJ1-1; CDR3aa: CASMKQPGTYRDTEAFF; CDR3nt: TGTGCCAGCATGAAACAACCCGGGACCTATAGGGACACTGAAGCTTTCTTT
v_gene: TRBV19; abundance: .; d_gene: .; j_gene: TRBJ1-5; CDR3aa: CASSGRTVQPQHF; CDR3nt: TGTGCCAGTAGTGGAAGGACGGTACAGCCCCAGCATTTT
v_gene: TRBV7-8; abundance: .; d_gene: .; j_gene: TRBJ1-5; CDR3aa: CASSLALGEYSNQPQHF; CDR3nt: TGTGCCAGCAGCTTAGCTCTGGGGGAATATAGCAATCAGCCCCAGCATTTT
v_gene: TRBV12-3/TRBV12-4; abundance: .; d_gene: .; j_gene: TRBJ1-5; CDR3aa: CASSLGGQPQHF; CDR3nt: TGTGCCAGCAGTTTGGGGGGTCAGCCCCAGCATTTT
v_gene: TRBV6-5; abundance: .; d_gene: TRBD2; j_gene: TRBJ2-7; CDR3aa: CASREPGLAYEQYF; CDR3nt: TGTGCCAGCAGGGAGCCGGGACTAGCCTACGAGCAGTACTTC
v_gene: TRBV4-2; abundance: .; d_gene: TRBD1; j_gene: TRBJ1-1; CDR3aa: CASRRTGGETEAFF; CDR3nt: TGTGCCAGCAGAAGAACAGGGGGGGAGACTGAAGCTTTCTTT
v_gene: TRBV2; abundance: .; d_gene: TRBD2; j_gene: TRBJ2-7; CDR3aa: CASLFSSGTEQYF; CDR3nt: TGTGCCAGCTTGTTCTCTAGCGGGACCGAGCAGTACTTC
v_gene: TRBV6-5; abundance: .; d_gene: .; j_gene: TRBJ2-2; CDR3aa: CASSYSARATGELFF; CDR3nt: TGTGCCAGCAGTTACAGTGCTAGGGCGACCGGGGAGCTGTTTTTT
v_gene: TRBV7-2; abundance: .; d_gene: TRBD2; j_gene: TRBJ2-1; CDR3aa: CASSLGGGRFNEQFF; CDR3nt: TGTGCCAGCAGCTTAGGAGGCGGGAGGTTCAATGAGCAGTTCTTC
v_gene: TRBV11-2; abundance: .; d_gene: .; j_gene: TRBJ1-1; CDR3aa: CASSLGIGNTEAFF; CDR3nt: TGTGCCAGCAGCTTAGGGATTGGAAACACTGAAGCTTTCTTT
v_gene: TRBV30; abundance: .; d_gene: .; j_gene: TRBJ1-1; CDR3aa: CAGQSSMNTEAFF; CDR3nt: TGTGCTGGACAGTCATCCATGAACACTGAAGCTTTCTTT
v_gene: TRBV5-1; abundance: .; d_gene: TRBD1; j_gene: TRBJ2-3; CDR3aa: CASSLTGSSTDTQYF; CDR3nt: TGCGCCAGCAGTTTGACAGGGTCTAGCACAGATACGCAGTATTTT
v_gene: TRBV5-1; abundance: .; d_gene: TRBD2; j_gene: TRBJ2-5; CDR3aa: CASSLGGLVGRETQYF; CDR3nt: TGCGCCAGCAGCTTGGGGGGACTAGTCGGGAGGGAGACCCAGTACTTC
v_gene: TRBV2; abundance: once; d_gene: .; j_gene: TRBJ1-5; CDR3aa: CASKWGGDSQPQHF; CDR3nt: TGTGCCAGCAAGTGGGGGGGGGACTCTCAGCCCCAGCATTTT
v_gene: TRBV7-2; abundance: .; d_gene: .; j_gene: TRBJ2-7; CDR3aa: CASSKDGYEQYF; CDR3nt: TGTGCCAGCTCCAAGGATGGCTACGAGCAGTACTTC
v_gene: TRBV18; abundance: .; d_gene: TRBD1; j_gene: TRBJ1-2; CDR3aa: CASSPRDRVGGYTF; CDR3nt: TGTGCCAGCTCACCCCGGGACAGGGTCGGGGGCTACACCTTC
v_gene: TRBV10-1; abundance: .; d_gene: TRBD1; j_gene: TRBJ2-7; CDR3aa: CATSSRTGDFGEQYF; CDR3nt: TGCGCCACCTCGTCCCGGACAGGGGACTTTGGCGAGCAGTACTTC
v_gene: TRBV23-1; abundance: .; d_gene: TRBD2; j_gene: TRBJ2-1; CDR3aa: CASSQGTRGTYNEQFF; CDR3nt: TGCGCCAGCAGTCAAGGGACTAGGGGGACCTACAATGAGCAGTTCTTC
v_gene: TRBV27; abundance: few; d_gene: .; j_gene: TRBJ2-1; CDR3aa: CASRAANYNEQFF; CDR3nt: TGTGCCAGCAGGGCGGCTAATTACAATGAGCAGTTCTTC
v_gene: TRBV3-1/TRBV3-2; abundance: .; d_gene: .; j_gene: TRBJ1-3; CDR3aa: CASSQPASGNTIYF; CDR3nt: TGTGCCAGCAGCCAACCCGCCTCTGGAAACACCATATATTTT
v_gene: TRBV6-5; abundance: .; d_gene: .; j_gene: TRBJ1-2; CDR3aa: CASSYEAGPFGYGYTF; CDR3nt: TGTGCCAGCAGTTACGAGGCGGGACCTTTCGGATATGGCTACACCTTC
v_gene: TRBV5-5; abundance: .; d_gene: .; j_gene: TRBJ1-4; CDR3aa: CASSLEGTNEKLFF; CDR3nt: TGTGCCAGCAGCTTAGAGGGCACTAATGAAAAACTGTTTTTT
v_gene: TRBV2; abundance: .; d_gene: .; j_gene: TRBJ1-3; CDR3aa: CASSRRDSSGNTIYF; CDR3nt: TGTGCCAGCAGTCGCCGGGATTCCTCTGGAAACACCATATATTTT
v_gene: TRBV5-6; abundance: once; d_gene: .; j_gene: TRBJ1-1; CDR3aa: CASSLVLGEAFF; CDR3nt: TGTGCCAGCAGCTTGGTTCTAGGTGAAGCTTTCTTT
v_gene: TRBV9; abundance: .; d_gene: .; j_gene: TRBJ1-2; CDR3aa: CASSPHAGEVSGYTF; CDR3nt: TGTGCCAGCAGCCCTCACGCGGGTGAGGTTAGTGGCTACACCTTC
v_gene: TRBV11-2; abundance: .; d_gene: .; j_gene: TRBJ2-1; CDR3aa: CASRPTGAGQNEQFF; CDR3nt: TGTGCCAGCAGGCCAACAGGGGCGGGACAGAATGAGCAGTTCTTC
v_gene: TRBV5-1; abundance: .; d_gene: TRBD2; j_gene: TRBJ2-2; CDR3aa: CASSFPPSGNTGELFF; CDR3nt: TGCGCCAGCAGCTTCCCGCCTAGCGGTAACACCGGGGAGCTGTTTTTT
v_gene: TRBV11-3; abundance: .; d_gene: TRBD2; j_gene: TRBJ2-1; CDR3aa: CASSFEGTSERNEQFF; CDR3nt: TGTGCCAGCAGCTTTGAAGGGACTAGCGAAAGGAATGAGCAGTTCTTC
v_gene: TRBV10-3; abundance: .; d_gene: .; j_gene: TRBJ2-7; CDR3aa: CAISDPGRGYEQYF; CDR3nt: TGTGCCATCAGTGACCCCGGCAGGGGCTACGAGCAGTACTTC
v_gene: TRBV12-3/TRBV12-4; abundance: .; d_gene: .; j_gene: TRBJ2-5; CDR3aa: CASSASGQETQYF; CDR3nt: TGTGCCAGCAGTGCCAGCGGCCAAGAGACCCAGTACTTC